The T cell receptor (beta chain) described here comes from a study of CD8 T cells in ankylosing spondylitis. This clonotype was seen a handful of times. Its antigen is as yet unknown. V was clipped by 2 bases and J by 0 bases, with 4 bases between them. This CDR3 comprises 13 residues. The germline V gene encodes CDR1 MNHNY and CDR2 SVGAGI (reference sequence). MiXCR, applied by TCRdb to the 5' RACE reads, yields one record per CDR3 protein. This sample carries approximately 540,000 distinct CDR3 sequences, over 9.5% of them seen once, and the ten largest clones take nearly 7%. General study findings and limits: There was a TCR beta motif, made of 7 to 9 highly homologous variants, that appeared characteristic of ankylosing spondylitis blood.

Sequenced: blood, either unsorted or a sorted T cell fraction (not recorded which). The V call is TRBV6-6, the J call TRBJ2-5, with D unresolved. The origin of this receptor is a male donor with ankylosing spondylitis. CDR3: CASSYEYQETQYF. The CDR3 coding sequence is TGTGCCAGCAGTTACGAGTACCAAGAGACCCAGTACTTC.